The T cell receptor (beta chain) described here comes from a study of somatic reversion in DOCK8 deficiency (dated by TCRdb to the early 2020s). About the study as a whole: The study compared T cell receptor beta repertoires of DOCK8-deficient patients, DOCK8-revertant patients and healthy volunteers. The study set out to investigate how, in DOCK8 deficiency, somatic reversion of pathogenic DOCK8 variants alters lymphocyte differentiation and function. The DOCK8-deficient patients included in the study had already been reported in previous work.

On the study overall, not on this receptor specifically: The source material for each sample, whole blood versus PBMCs, was not specified per sample in the methods.

Healthy control blood came from volunteer donors supplied by blood services in Australia and France. For the TCR repertoire analysis, genomic DNA was extracted either from whole blood samples or from PBMCs. In its sample, this clonotype was seen a few times. The target of this receptor is not known. At one end the junction does not follow the germline gene, possibly because of a read error. Libraries came from multiplex PCR. Using EuroClonality-NGS primers, the TRB libraries were generated through a one-step amplicon PCR run on 100 ng genomic DNA. Sequencing of TRB amplicons was performed on Illumina MiSeq instruments using 2 x 250 bp version 2 chemistry. The published analysis was carried out like this. IMGT/HighV-QUEST was the tool used for both primary TRB sequence analysis and V(D)J annotation. VDJtools was used to assess repertoire diversity and composition after nonfunctional clones were removed and samples were downsampled for comparisons between samples. The raw public data were reprocessed by TCRdb itself: fastp quality trimming at Q25, MiXCR clonotype calling, in-frame beta chains only. Each CDR3 protein gets just one entry, which takes the most common genes and DNA from the rows behind it. The V and J calls here are based on TCRdb, not the publication. The sample has fewer than 5,000 distinct CDR3 sequences on record, about 22% of them singletons. Jointly, the top ten make up 9.1% of the sample.

The receptor comes from a human donor in good health. The sequencing input was peripheral blood.

The DNA is as follows: TGTGCCAGCAGTTTATCTGGTAGCAGTCAGCCCCAGCATTTT. Its protein is CASSLSGSSQPQHF. The V gene is TRBV27 and the J gene is TRBJ1-5, with no reliable assignment of the D segment. CDR1 and CDR2, per the germline V gene (reference sequence), are MNHEY and SMNVEV. Taken from cysteine to phenylalanine, the CDR3 has 14 residues. The CDR3 DNA has 42 bases and is translated from base 1.